These T cell receptor beta chains were read from a single sample in a study of T-cell memory formation after mild COVID-19. MiXCR, applied by TCRdb to the 5' RACE reads, yields one record per CDR3 protein. The sample holds approximately 190,000 distinct CDR3 sequences; around 19% are singletons and the top ten take 2.4%. Material: PBMCs or a T cell subset sorted from them (not recorded which). These receptors were taken from an adult woman who had mild COVID-19 (a few samples of this study predate the infection). Cell type and time point are not known. CDR3s include the opening cysteine and the closing phenylalanine or tryptophan. The D gene is left open where the match is weak. Rows give clone size only sometimes, using once, few, many, or a class for an expanded clone.

NA	once	TRBJ2-7	TRBV6-6	CASSSTTDNPDRAAYF	TGTGCCAGCAGTTCAACCACCGACAACCCCGATCGGGCCGCGTACTTC
TRBD2	few	TRBJ2-3	TRBV7-3	CASSFGLAADTQYF	TGTGCCAGCAGCTTCGGACTAGCCGCAGATACGCAGTATTTT
NA	NA	TRBJ1-1	TRBV12-3/TRBV12-4	CASKVGYTEAFF	TGTGCCAGCAAGGTCGGCTACACTGAAGCTTTCTTT
NA	few	TRBJ1-1	TRBV5-1	CASSLGWDLNTEAFF	TGCGCCAGCAGCTTGGGGTGGGACTTGAACACTGAAGCTTTCTTT
NA	many	TRBJ2-7	TRBV11-2	CASSLLHTYEQYF	TGTGCCAGCAGCTTACTGCATACCTACGAGCAGTACTTC
TRBD2	many	TRBJ2-1	TRBV9	CASSLYPGTSGASSYNEQFF	TGTGCCAGCAGCTTATATCCCGGGACTAGCGGGGCGAGCTCCTACAATGAGCAGTTCTTC
NA	few	TRBJ2-7	TRBV1	CTSSQETSGGPTDEQYF	TGCACCAGCAGCCAGGAGACTAGCGGAGGCCCCACTGACGAGCAGTACTTC
NA	NA	TRBJ2-1	TRBV25-1	CASRTVRNEQFF	TGTGCCAGCCGGACCGTTCGCAATGAGCAGTTCTTC
TRBD1	NA	TRBJ2-1	TRBV7-2	CASSLMEQGVYEQFF	TGTGCCAGCAGCTTAATGGAACAGGGGGTATATGAGCAGTTCTTC
TRBD2	NA	TRBJ2-1	TRBV7-6	CASSLTRLAGAFF	TGTGCCAGCAGCTTAACAAGACTAGCGGGAGCCTTCTTC
NA	few	TRBJ1-4	TRBV7-2	CASSRITLARAEKLFF	TGTGCCAGCAGCCGGATTACTTTGGCACGGGCTGAAAAACTGTTTTTT
NA	NA	TRBJ1-3	TRBV4-1	CASSQDFDLLRFGGSTIYF	TGCGCCAGCAGCCAAGATTTCGACCTCCTTAGATTTGGCGGAAGCACCATATATTTT
NA	NA	TRBJ2-3	TRBV6-5	CASSYQLATDTQYF	TGTGCCAGCAGTTACCAACTAGCCACAGATACGCAGTATTTT
NA	few	TRBJ1-6	TRBV7-6	CASSLALNLRDSPLHF	TGTGCCAGCAGCTTAGCTTTGAACCTAAGGGATTCACCCCTCCACTTT
NA	NA	TRBJ2-5	TRBV7-2	CASSLGGFLQYF	TGTGCCAGCAGCTTAGGAGGCTTCCTCCAGTACTTC
TRBD1	NA	TRBJ2-7	TRBV30	CAWSRDSYYEQYF	TGTGCCTGGAGCCGGGACAGCTACTACGAGCAGTACTTC
NA	few	TRBJ1-4	TRBV12-3/TRBV12-4	CASSLGSGEKLFF	TGTGCCAGCAGTTTAGGGTCGGGTGAAAAACTGTTTTTT
NA	NA	TRBJ2-1	TRBV7-6	CASSLEPGSDTNEQFF	TGTGCCAGCAGCTTAGAGCCGGGGTCCGACACGAATGAGCAGTTCTTC
NA	NA	TRBJ1-5	TRBV10-2	CASGARDSNQPQHF	TGCGCCAGCGGGGCCAGGGATAGCAATCAGCCCCAGCATTTT
NA	few	TRBJ1-1	TRBV7-2	CASGWGVGTEAFF	TGTGCCAGCGGATGGGGGGTTGGAACTGAAGCTTTCTTT
TRBD2	NA	TRBJ2-7	TRBV15	CATSRRGLAGSYEQYF	TGTGCCACCAGCCGCAGGGGTCTAGCGGGGAGCTACGAGCAGTACTTC
TRBD2	NA	TRBJ2-1	TRBV7-9	CASSLVGSGRSPYNEQFF	TGTGCCAGCAGCTTAGTAGGTAGCGGGAGATCCCCCTACAATGAGCAGTTCTTC
NA	many	TRBJ2-3	TRBV12-3/TRBV12-4	CASSFADTQYF	TGTGCCAGCAGTTTTGCAGATACGCAGTATTTT
NA	many	TRBJ2-1	TRBV7-2	CASSRTGGEQFF	TGTGCCAGCAGCCGCACGGGTGGTGAGCAGTTCTTC
TRBD1	few	TRBJ1-1	TRBV2	CASSEGQVFITEAFF	TGTGCCAGCAGTGAGGGACAGGTCTTCATCACTGAAGCTTTCTTT
TRBD1	few	TRBJ2-5	TRBV7-3	CASSLTGQGGETQYF	TGTGCCAGCAGCTTAACGGGACAGGGGGGGGAGACCCAGTACTTC
NA	NA	TRBJ1-1	TRBV6-5	CASSYEGGTEAFF	TGTGCCAGCAGTTATGAGGGGGGGACTGAAGCTTTCTTT
NA	NA	TRBJ2-4	TRBV7-9	CASSLFSGGAKNIQYF	TGTGCCAGCAGCTTATTTAGCGGAGGAGCCAAAAACATTCAGTACTTC
TRBD1	once	TRBJ2-1	TRBV20-1	CSARIRQGSYNEQFF	TGCAGTGCTAGAATCCGACAGGGGTCCTACAATGAGCAGTTCTTC
TRBD1	NA	TRBJ2-1	TRBV4-3	CASSQEWDSSYNEQFF	TGCGCCAGCAGCCAAGAGTGGGACAGCTCCTACAATGAGCAGTTCTTC
NA	few	TRBJ1-4	TRBV7-7	CASSSTVNEKLFF	TGTGCTAGCAGCTCGACAGTGAATGAAAAACTGTTTTTT
NA	NA	TRBJ1-3	TRBV7-2	CASSLDLGNTIYF	TGTGCCAGCAGCTTAGACTTGGGAAACACCATATATTTT
NA	NA	TRBJ1-2	TRBV30	CAWSVLQVPYGYTF	TGTGCCTGGAGTGTACTACAGGTCCCCTATGGCTACACCTTC
NA	NA	TRBJ2-1	TRBV6-5	CASSYWQGGRRVNEQFF	TGTGCCAGCAGTTACTGGCAGGGGGGTAGGCGGGTCAATGAGCAGTTCTTC
NA	NA	TRBJ2-2	TRBV3-1	CASRLTSSPGELFF	TGTGCCAGCAGACTAACTAGTTCCCCCGGGGAGCTGTTTTTT
TRBD2	NA	TRBJ2-3	TRBV29-1	CSVDGGRTTDTQYF	TGCAGCGTTGACGGCGGGAGGACCACAGATACGCAGTATTTT
NA	NA	TRBJ1-2	TRBV4-1	CASSQGMSYGYTF	TGCGCCAGCAGCCAGGGCATGTCCTATGGCTACACCTTC
TRBD1	few	TRBJ2-7	TRBV6-5	CASHRRGQGGHEQYF	TGTGCCAGTCACCGCCGGGGACAGGGGGGACACGAGCAGTACTTC
NA	few	TRBJ2-5	TRBV4-2	CASSQAVRSELYF	TGTGCCAGCAGCCAAGCTGTTCGAAGCGAACTGTACTTC
NA	few	TRBJ1-2	TRBV9	CASSVSAPANGYTF	TGTGCCAGCAGCGTGTCGGCTCCAGCGAATGGCTACACCTTC
NA	NA	TRBJ1-1	TRBV15	CATSREQWGTEAFF	TGTGCCACCAGCAGAGAGCAATGGGGAACTGAAGCTTTCTTT
NA	NA	TRBJ2-3	TRBV12-3/TRBV12-4	CASRLSWSTDTQYF	TGTGCCAGCAGACTCTCGTGGAGCACAGATACGCAGTATTTT
NA	few	TRBJ1-1	TRBV5-5	CASSLNAEAFF	TGTGCCAGCAGCTTGAACGCTGAAGCTTTCTTT
TRBD2	NA	TRBJ2-3	TRBV29-1	CSVVAGASTDTQYF	TGCAGCGTTGTTGCGGGAGCCTCCACAGATACGCAGTATTTT
TRBD1	NA	TRBJ2-3	TRBV7-3	CASSSGAGGVTDTQYF	TGTGCCAGCAGCTCAGGGGCAGGGGGAGTGACAGATACGCAGTATTTT
NA	few	TRBJ2-3	TRBV10-2	CATLTGNTDTQYF	TGCGCCACCCTTACAGGAAACACAGATACGCAGTATTTT
NA	NA	TRBJ1-1	TRBV20-1	CSASFALLTEAFF	TGCAGTGCTAGCTTCGCCCTCCTCACTGAAGCTTTCTTT
NA	many	TRBJ2-2	TRBV7-3	CASRKIGSVTGELFF	TGTGCCAGCAGGAAAATCGGTTCAGTCACCGGGGAGCTGTTTTTT
NA	NA	TRBJ1-5	TRBV19	CASSMVGAGNQPQHF	TGTGCCAGTAGTATGGTAGGGGCAGGCAATCAGCCCCAGCATTTT